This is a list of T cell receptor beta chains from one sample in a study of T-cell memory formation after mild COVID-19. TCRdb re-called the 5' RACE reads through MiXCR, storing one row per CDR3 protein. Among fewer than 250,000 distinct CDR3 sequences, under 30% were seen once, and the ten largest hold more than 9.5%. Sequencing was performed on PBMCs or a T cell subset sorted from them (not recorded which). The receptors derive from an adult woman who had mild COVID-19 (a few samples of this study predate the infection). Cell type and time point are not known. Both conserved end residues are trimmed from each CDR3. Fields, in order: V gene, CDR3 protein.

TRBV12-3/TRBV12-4 ASSLEGGTLGRNIQY
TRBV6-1 ATGQREGNNEQF
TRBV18 ASSPRTGSASYNEQF
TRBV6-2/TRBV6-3 ASSYPSSGINNNEQF
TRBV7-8 ASSLGRVNEQF
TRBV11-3 ASSSGRGHYNEQF
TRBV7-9 ASSLAPFGTDTQY
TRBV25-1 ASRRTGARAQY
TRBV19 ASIDGKRGGLNEQF
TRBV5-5 ASSLAGEPDTQY
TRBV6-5 ASSYSRSGTSNEQF
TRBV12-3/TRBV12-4 ASSLQEGGPQH
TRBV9 ASSSDRGGDTQY
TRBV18 ASSPATSGSPGQY
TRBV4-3 ASSQDGGAGETQY
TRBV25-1 ASSDSGDTDYGYT
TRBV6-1 ATEMGGGIETQY
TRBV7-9 ASSLEPGNADTQY